Below are 8 T cell receptor beta chains sequenced from a single sample in a study of spatial heterogeneity in lung cancer. Documented time point: sample taken at primary tumor resection. Antigens for these TCRs are unknown. Study-wide results and caveats: Tumors with more nonsynonymous mutations had more expanded intratumoral alpha and beta TCRs.

TCRdb processed the 5' RACE reads anew with MiXCR; each CDR3 protein has one entry. The data contain 6,500 to 9,500 distinct CDR3 sequences, roughly 5% of them seen just once; the ten biggest clones take up more than 20%. The sample in question was lung tumor tissue, obtained at surgery. These receptors were obtained from a male donor with early-stage non-small cell lung cancer.

This clonotype was observed many times. The chain's CDR3 is CASSKGNTHQPQHF. The CDR3 DNA reads as TGTGCCAGCAGCAAAGGGAATACTCATCAGCCCCAGCATTTT. V and J are TRBV21-1 and TRBJ1-5. TRBV21-1 is tagged as a pseudogene. This CDR3 is 14 amino acids long.

This clonotype was observed many times. This chain joins TRBV20-1 and TRBJ2-7; D not certain. Germline V gives CDR1 DFQATT, CDR2 SNEGSKA (reference sequence). Trimming removed 6 bases from V and 5 bases from J, with 11 bases in between. The CDR3 consists of 11 residues. CDR3 nucleotide sequence: TGCAGTGCAATGAAGGGCGACGAGCAGTACTTC. It codes for CSAMKGDEQYF.

By sample fraction, this clonotype is medium-sized (0.01 to 0.1%). The rearrangement uses TRBV6-1 and TRBJ2-5; 10 bases map to TRBD2. The CDR3 length is 16 residues. Per the germline V gene, CDR1 is MNHNS and CDR2 is SASEGT. V lost 6 bases and J lost 2; bases outside the gene matches: 9. The CDR3 is CASSAWLAGVQETQYF. CDR3 sequence (DNA): TGTGCCAGCAGCGCCTGGCTAGCGGGGGTGCAAGAGACCCAGTACTTC.

This clonotype was seen ten or more times. This rearrangement joins TRBV6-5 to TRBJ1-5; D is unclear. The CDR3 consists of 15 residues. The V end was cut by 2 bases, the J end by 6 bases, with 14 bases between. Germline V gene data show CDR1 as MNHEY and CDR2 as SVGAGI. The CDR3 DNA reads TGTGCCAGCAGTTACGATTCGGGGATTGGTCAGCCCCAGCATTTT. Residues: CASSYDSGIGQPQHF.

A few counts support this clonotype. V usage is TRBV7-9 and J usage is TRBJ1-4; 10 bases align to TRBD1. Germline CDR1 is SEHNR and CDR2 is FQNEAQ (reference sequence). This CDR3 spans 15 amino acids. Trimming removed 3 bases from V and 8 bases from J; junction bases left unmatched: 6. The DNA of the CDR3 is TGTGCCAGCAGCTTTTCTTGGACAGGGGGGGAAAAACTGTTTTTT. As protein: CASSFSWTGGEKLFF.

This clonotype was counted a few times. The rearrangement uses TRBV7-2 and TRBJ2-5; no clear D. This CDR3 contains 13 residues. The germline CDR1 and CDR2 sequences are SGHTA and FQGNSA. Trimming left V 2 bases short and J 2 bases short, with 6 bases between. CDR3 amino acids: CASSLIIQETQYF. CDR3 bases: TGTGCCAGCAGCTTAATCATACAAGAGACCCAGTACTTC.

Within the sample, this clonotype is medium-sized (0.01 to 0.1%). V gene TRBV28 combines with J gene TRBJ1-5; D unresolved. Germline assignment: CDR1 MDHEN and CDR2 SYDVKM. Between the trimmed V and J ends, which lost 5 bases and 5 bases, there was a span of 4 bases. CDR3 length equals 11 residues. The CDR3, as DNA: TGTGCCAGCAGTGTTGATCAGCCCCAGCATTTT. Translating gives CASSVDQPQHF.

This clonotype occurred many times. CDR3 coding DNA: TGTGCCAGCAGCCCCAGGGTATTATTCTACGAGCAGTACTTC. Its translation is CASSPRVLFYEQYF. This sequence joins TRBV14 and TRBJ2-7; a weak D match, TRBD1 (5 bases). The V end was cut by 4 bases, the J end by 3 bases, with 13 bases between. The CDR3 loop spans 14 amino acids. The germline gives CDR1 SGHDN, CDR2 FVKESK.